The rows below give T cell receptor beta chains drawn from one sample of a study of cytomegalovirus exposure and HLA in healthy donors. This table comes from immunoSEQ multiplex PCR, and its TCRdb copy is limited to in-frame clones, with some not included. The sample spans 35,000 to 45,000 clones; the ten largest clones claim 6.5% to 10%. The sequenced material came from PBMCs. These receptors were taken from a male donor in good health and CMV-seronegative. CDR3s include the opening cysteine and the closing phenylalanine or tryptophan. The D gene is left open where the match is weak. The size entry is marked missing in some rows and otherwise reads once, few, many or a size class.

TRBJ1-2,TRBV6-5,.,.,TGTGCCACCACCGCAGGGTCCGGCTATGGCTACACCTTC,CATTAGSGYGYTF
TRBJ1-5,TRBV2,.,.,TGTGCCAGCAGTTACAGGGTAGGTGCTCAGCCCCAGCATTTT,CASSYRVGAQPQHF
TRBJ1-2,TRBV25-1,.,.,TGTGCCAGCAGTGCTTCTCTAGCTAACTATGGCTACACCTTC,CASSASLANYGYTF
TRBJ2-1,TRBV11-2,.,.,TGTGCCAGCAGCCCGGTTGGAGGAACTCGCCAAAGCAATGAGCAGTTCTTC,CASSPVGGTRQSNEQFF
TRBJ2-1,TRBV4-2,.,TRBD2,TGTGCCAACAGCGTAAGCGGGAGAGGGAGGCATGAGCAGTTCTTC,CANSVSGRGRHEQFF
TRBJ2-2,TRBV6-1,.,.,TGTGCCAGCAGAGGGGCGGCGCGGACCGGGGAGCTGTTTTTT,CASRGAARTGELFF
TRBJ2-1,TRBV7-9,.,.,TGTGCCAGCAGCTTCAGGACAGCTATTGGTGAGCAGTTCTTC,CASSFRTAIGEQFF
TRBJ1-2,TRBV7-9,.,.,TGTGCCAGCAGCTCCCGGCACCGTGAGGCCAACTATGGCTACACCTTC,CASSSRHREANYGYTF
TRBJ2-1,TRBV4-3,medium-sized,.,TGCGCCAGCAGCCATGGGACTGCTTCCTACAATGAGCAGTTCTTC,CASSHGTASYNEQFF
TRBJ1-3,TRBV9,.,TRBD1,TGTGCCAGCAGCGCGGGGACAGCCGTAAACACCATATATTTT,CASSAGTAVNTIYF
TRBJ2-7,TRBV7-9,.,TRBD2,TGTGCCAGCAGCAACAGCGGGACTAGCGAGCAGTACTTC,CASSNSGTSEQYF
TRBJ2-5,TRBV6-5,.,TRBD1,TGTGCCAGTCGAGCAGGGGGCTCAAGAGAGACCCAGTACTTC,CASRAGGSRETQYF
TRBJ1-5,TRBV30,.,.,TGTGCCTGGGGCTGGGGGGGGCAGGGTCAGCCCCAGCATTTT,CAWGWGGQGQPQHF
TRBJ2-6,TRBV6-5,.,.,TGTGCCAGCAGTACGACAGCAACTGGGGCCAACGTCCTGACTTTC,CASSTTATGANVLTF
TRBJ2-7,TRBV7-9,.,TRBD2,TGTGCCAGCAGCCCAGGACTAGCGGGAGACCGTTCCTACGAGCAGTACTTC,CASSPGLAGDRSYEQYF